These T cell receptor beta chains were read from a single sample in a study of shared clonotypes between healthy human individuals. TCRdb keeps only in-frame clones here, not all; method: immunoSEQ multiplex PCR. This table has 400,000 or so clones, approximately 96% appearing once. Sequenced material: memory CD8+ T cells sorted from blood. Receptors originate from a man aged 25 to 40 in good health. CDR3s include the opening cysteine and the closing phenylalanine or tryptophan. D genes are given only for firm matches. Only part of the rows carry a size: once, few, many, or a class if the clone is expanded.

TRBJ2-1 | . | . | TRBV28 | CASSLLYNEQFF | TGTGCCAGCAGTTTACTCTACAATGAGCAGTTCTTC
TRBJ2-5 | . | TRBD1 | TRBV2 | CASSLDGTGGKETQYF | TGTGCCAGCAGCCTAGATGGGACAGGGGGAAAAGAGACCCAGTACTTC
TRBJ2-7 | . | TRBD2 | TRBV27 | CASSLSRLAGGFYEQYF | TGTGCCAGCAGTTTATCCCGACTAGCGGGAGGTTTCTACGAGCAGTACTTC
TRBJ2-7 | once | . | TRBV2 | CASSEEALPYEQYF | TGTGCCAGCAGTGAAGAGGCACTACCCTACGAGCAGTACTTC
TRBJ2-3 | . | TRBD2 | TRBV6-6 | CASRGSGRAADTQYF | TGTGCCAGCAGAGGTAGCGGGAGGGCGGCAGATACGCAGTATTTT
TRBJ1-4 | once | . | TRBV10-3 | CAISAGYEKLFF | TGTGCCATCAGTGCAGGTTATGAAAAACTGTTTTTT
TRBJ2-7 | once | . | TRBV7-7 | CASSPGTGYEQYF | TGTGCTAGCAGCCCCGGGACTGGCTACGAGCAGTACTTC
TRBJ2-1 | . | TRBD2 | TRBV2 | CARNRDYDYNEQFF | TGTGCCAGGAACCGGGACTACGATTACAATGAGCAGTTCTTC
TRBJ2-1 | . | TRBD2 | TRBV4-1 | CASSQDRAGGGNEQFF | TGCGCCAGCAGCCAAGATAGGGCGGGAGGAGGCAATGAGCAGTTCTTC
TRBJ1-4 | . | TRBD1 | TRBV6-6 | CASSGRQGAYEKLFF | TGTGCCAGCAGTGGCAGACAGGGGGCTTATGAAAAACTGTTTTTT
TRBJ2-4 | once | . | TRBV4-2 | CASSQEGQLGAYIQYF | TGTGCCAGCAGCCAAGAGGGCCAACTAGGGGCTTACATTCAGTACTTC
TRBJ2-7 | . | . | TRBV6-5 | CASSSPGDFEQYF | TGTGCCAGCAGTTCGCCGGGGGACTTCGAGCAGTACTTC
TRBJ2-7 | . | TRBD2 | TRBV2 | CASSSAALAAYEQYF | TGTGCCAGCAGTTCCGCCGCTCTAGCGGCCTACGAGCAGTACTTC
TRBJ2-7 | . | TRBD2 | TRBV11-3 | CASSLGSGDEQYF | TGTGCCAGCAGCTTAGGAAGCGGGGACGAGCAGTACTTC
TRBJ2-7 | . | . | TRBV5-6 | CASSQTGTWSYEQYF | TGTGCCAGCAGCCAAACCGGGACCTGGTCCTACGAGCAGTACTTC
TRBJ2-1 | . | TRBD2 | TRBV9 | CASSLSGSGNEQFF | TGTGCCAGCAGCCTGAGCGGGAGTGGTAATGAGCAGTTCTTC
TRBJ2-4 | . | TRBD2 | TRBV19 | CASSISTSGSGSFGIQYF | TGTGCCAGTAGTATAAGCACTAGCGGGAGTGGGAGCTTTGGCATTCAGTACTTC
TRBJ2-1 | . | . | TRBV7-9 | CASHYVRTVLNEQFF | TGTGCCAGCCACTACGTGAGGACGGTCCTCAATGAGCAGTTCTTC
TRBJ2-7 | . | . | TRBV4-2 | CASSQARDYEQYF | TGTGCCAGCAGCCAAGCTCGGGATTACGAGCAGTACTTC
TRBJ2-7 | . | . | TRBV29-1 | CSVAASSYEQYF | TGCAGCGTCGCAGCGAGCTCCTACGAGCAGTACTTC
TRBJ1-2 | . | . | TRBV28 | CASSLDVLSYTF | TGTGCCAGCAGTTTAGACGTTTTATCCTACACCTTC
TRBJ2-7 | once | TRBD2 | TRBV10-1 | CASSPLAGPSYEQYF | TGCGCCAGCAGTCCCCTAGCGGGGCCCTCCTACGAGCAGTACTTC
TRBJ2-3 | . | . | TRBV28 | CASSSGTDTQYF | TGTGCCAGCAGTTCAGGCACAGATACGCAGTATTTT
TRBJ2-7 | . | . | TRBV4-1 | CASSQDGPGITYEQYF | TGCGCCAGCAGCCAAGATGGCCCGGGAATCACCTACGAGCAGTACTTC
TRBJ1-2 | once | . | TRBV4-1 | CASSLGPDYGYTF | TGCGCCAGCAGCTTGGGACCTGACTATGGCTACACCTTC
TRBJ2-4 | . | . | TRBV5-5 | CASSLRPKNIQYF | TGTGCCAGCAGCCTACGGCCCAAAAACATTCAGTACTTC
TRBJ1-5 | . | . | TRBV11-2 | CASSLDRSNQPQHF | TGTGCCAGCAGCTTAGACAGGAGCAATCAGCCCCAGCATTTT
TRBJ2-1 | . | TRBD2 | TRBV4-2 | CASSQGTSGGNEQFF | TGTGCCAGCAGCCAGGGGACTAGCGGGGGGAATGAGCAGTTCTTC
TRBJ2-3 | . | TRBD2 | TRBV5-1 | CASSPGLSTDTQYF | TGCGCCAGCAGCCCGGGACTAAGCACAGATACGCAGTATTTT